The rows below give T cell receptor beta chains drawn from one sample of a study of a mutant IDH1 vaccine in newly diagnosed glioma. Produced via immunoSEQ multiplex PCR; TCRdb's table is partial and in-frame only. The data show about 130,000 clones, around 80% seen once. Antigens of these TCRs are unknown. Sequencing was performed on PBMCs, taken from a glioma patient whose treatment included an IDH1 peptide vaccine. The receptors derive from a man in his forties with glioma. Both conserved end residues are part of each CDR3. The order of the fields is J gene, D gene, clone size, V gene, CDR3 length, CDR3 DNA, CDR3 protein. The D gene is left open where the match is weak. Rows give clone size only sometimes, using once, few, many, or a class for an expanded clone.

J gene: TRBJ1-2; D gene: NA; clone size: once; V gene: TRBV20-1; CDR3 length: 9; CDR3 DNA: TGCAGTGCTAGCAGAGGCTACACCTTC; CDR3 protein: CSASRGYTF
J gene: TRBJ1-1; D gene: NA; clone size: NA; V gene: TRBV5-4; CDR3 length: 14; CDR3 DNA: TGTGCCAGCAGCTTGGCCCGGGAGGTCACTGAAGCTTTCTTT; CDR3 protein: CASSLAREVTEAFF
J gene: TRBJ2-7; D gene: NA; clone size: NA; V gene: TRBV5-1; CDR3 length: 16; CDR3 DNA: TGCGCCAGCAGCTTCGGGCAGGGACACGACTCCTACGAGCAGTACTTC; CDR3 protein: CASSFGQGHDSYEQYF
J gene: TRBJ2-3; D gene: NA; clone size: once; V gene: TRBV19; CDR3 length: 14; CDR3 DNA: TGTGCCAGTAGTATAACGGGAGTTACAGATACGCAGTATTTT; CDR3 protein: CASSITGVTDTQYF
J gene: TRBJ1-1; D gene: TRBD1; clone size: NA; V gene: TRBV27; CDR3 length: 15; CDR3 DNA: TGTGCCAGCAGTATGGGGCGACAGGGGAACACTGAAGCTTTCTTT; CDR3 protein: CASSMGRQGNTEAFF
J gene: TRBJ2-5; D gene: NA; clone size: NA; V gene: TRBV5-1; CDR3 length: 14; CDR3 DNA: TGCGCCAGCAGCTTGCCGGGTGAAATTGGGACCCAGTACTTC; CDR3 protein: CASSLPGEIGTQYF
J gene: TRBJ1-1; D gene: NA; clone size: many; V gene: TRBV6-5; CDR3 length: 12; CDR3 DNA: TGTGCCAGCAGTTACCGGGGCGCTGAAGCTTTCTTT; CDR3 protein: CASSYRGAEAFF
J gene: TRBJ1-1; D gene: NA; clone size: NA; V gene: TRBV23-1; CDR3 length: 16; CDR3 DNA: TGCGCCAGCAGTCAATCGATCCTGGGATTAGGACCTGAAGCTTTCTTT; CDR3 protein: CASSQSILGLGPEAFF
J gene: TRBJ2-7; D gene: TRBD1; clone size: NA; V gene: TRBV9; CDR3 length: 15; CDR3 DNA: TGTGCCAGCAGCGTACGGACAGGGCGCAAGTACGAGCAGTACTTC; CDR3 protein: CASSVRTGRKYEQYF
J gene: TRBJ2-7; D gene: NA; clone size: NA; V gene: TRBV5-1; CDR3 length: 14; CDR3 DNA: TGCGCCAGCAGCTTCCGGGACACTACCTACGAGCAGTACTTC; CDR3 protein: CASSFRDTTYEQYF
J gene: TRBJ2-5; D gene: TRBD2; clone size: NA; V gene: TRBV6-5; CDR3 length: 15; CDR3 DNA: TGTGCCAGCAGCCCCCGACTAGCGGGACAAGAGACCCAGTACTTC; CDR3 protein: CASSPRLAGQETQYF
J gene: TRBJ1-4; D gene: NA; clone size: NA; V gene: TRBV5-4; CDR3 length: 18; CDR3 DNA: TGTGCCAGCAGCTTGAGTAGTAGGCCAGGCTGGGCTAATGAAAAACTGTTTTTT; CDR3 protein: CASSLSSRPGWANEKLFF
J gene: TRBJ1-1; D gene: NA; clone size: few; V gene: TRBV10-1; CDR3 length: 12; CDR3 DNA: TGCGCCAGCAGTCTGGGGGTCGGTGAAGCTTTCTTT; CDR3 protein: CASSLGVGEAFF
J gene: TRBJ2-1; D gene: TRBD2; clone size: NA; V gene: TRBV27; CDR3 length: 17; CDR3 DNA: TGTGCCAGCAGCCCCTGGGGCGGGGGGGGTTGGTACAATGAGCAGTTCTTC; CDR3 protein: CASSPWGGGGWYNEQFF
J gene: TRBJ1-2; D gene: NA; clone size: NA; V gene: TRBV6-5; CDR3 length: 12; CDR3 DNA: TGTGCCAGCAGCAACCCAGAAAAAGGCTACACCTTC; CDR3 protein: CASSNPEKGYTF
J gene: TRBJ1-4; D gene: NA; clone size: NA; V gene: TRBV4-2; CDR3 length: 14; CDR3 DNA: TGTGCCAGCAGCCGCAGGGGAACTAATGAAAAACTGTTTTTT; CDR3 protein: CASSRRGTNEKLFF
J gene: TRBJ2-7; D gene: NA; clone size: NA; V gene: TRBV6-7; CDR3 length: 12; CDR3 DNA: TGTCCCAACCAAGGGTCCTCCTACGAGCAGTACTTC; CDR3 protein: CPNQGSSYEQYF